The 20 T cell receptor beta chains given below trace back to one sample, sequenced in a study of shared clonotypes between healthy human individuals. This table comes from immunoSEQ multiplex PCR, and its TCRdb copy is limited to in-frame clones, with some not included. This sample carries 550,000 to 600,000 clones, 70% to 80% of them seen once, and the ten largest clones take around 12%. Sequencing input: PBMCs. The receptors were gathered from a woman aged 40 to 50 in good health. Some clones in this sample may be carry-over from other donors' samples.

V gene TRBV10-3 combines with J gene TRBJ1-2, with D unresolved. There are 15 residues in the CDR3. CDR1 is ENHRY and CDR2 is SYGVKD in the germline V gene. With 8 bases removed from V and 1 base from J, the gap between germline ends came to 17 bases. CDR3 in DNA: TGTGCCATCGAGGACCAAGGTTTGGGTAACTATGGCTACACCTTC. Its protein is CAIEDQGLGNYGYTF.

This chain uses TRBV10-3 with TRBJ2-3, with D perhaps matching TRBD1 (6 bases). CDR3 length: 12 residues. V gave up 10 bases and J gave up 3 bases, with 11 bases separating them. The germline gives CDR1 ENHRY, CDR2 SYGVKD. CDR3 DNA: TGTGCCACCAGGGGCGAGACAGATACGCAGTATTTT. Protein: CATRGETDTQYF.

This clone has a handful of counts. Here the CDR3 reads CASSPSGAGTDTQYF. CDR3 nucleotide sequence: TGTGCCAGCTCACCCTCGGGGGCGGGCACAGATACGCAGTATTTT. V gene TRBV18 combines with J gene TRBJ2-3; D may correspond to TRBD1 or TRBD2 (6 bases each). This CDR3 has 15 residues. Trimming removed 3 bases from V and 1 base from J, with 11 bases in between. In germline, CDR1 is KGHSH, CDR2 LQKENI.

The rearrangement joins TRBV2 to TRBJ2-7, with 9 bases aligning to TRBD2. Trimming removed 4 bases from V and 2 bases from J; junction bases left unmatched: 6. The CDR3 has 15 amino acids. CDR1 SNHLY and CDR2 FYNNEI come from the germline V gene. The CDR3 DNA is TGTGCCAGCAGTGCTACTAGCGGGTTAGCCTACGAGCAGTACTTC. It specifies CASSATSGLAYEQYF.

This clone has a count of ten or more. This chain joins TRBV28 and TRBJ2-5, with a possible D match to TRBD2 (7 bases). The ends were cut back, 2 bases at V and 5 bases at J, with 12 bases in the middle. The length of the CDR3 is 14 residues. Germline CDR1 reads MDHEN; CDR2 reads SYDVKM. CDR3 protein: CASSLVGGDETQYF. Written as DNA, the CDR3 is TGTGCCAGCAGTTTAGTAGGGGGGGATGAGACCCAGTACTTC.

This chain links TRBV4-1 with TRBJ1-5, with 9 bases identical to TRBD1. The V gene end was trimmed by 6 bases and the J gene end by 4 bases; junction bases not matched to a gene: 7. Germline-derived CDR1 and CDR2 are MGHRA and YSYEKL. CDR3 length: 15 amino acids. CDR3 bases: TGCGCCAGCAGTTTATCGGGACAGGGTAATCAGCCCCAGCATTTT. Amino acid sequence: CASSLSGQGNQPQHF.

The chain employs TRBV19 and TRBJ1-3; a possible D gene is TRBD1 (5 bases). CDR3 length: 16 amino acids. V lost 6 bases, J lost 0 bases, and 15 bases lay in between. Germline lookup yields CDR1 LNHDA and CDR2 SQIVND (reference sequence). CDR3 nucleotides: TGTGCCAGTAGCCTACGGTCAGGGATCTCTGGAAACACCATATATTTT. Its protein product is CASSLRSGISGNTIYF.

The gene calls are TRBV9 and TRBJ2-5; TRBD2 matches 9 bases. The CDR3 is 14 residues long. The germline gives CDR1 SGDLS, CDR2 YYNGEE. Trimming cost V 0 bases and J 7 bases; bases outside gene matches: 4. CDR3 nucleotides: TGTGCCAGCAGCGTAGCACCGCGGGAGGGGACCCAGTACTTC. Its translation: CASSVAPREGTQYF.

The chain employs TRBV6-1 and TRBJ1-3, with D unresolved. CDR1 MNHNS and CDR2 SASEGT come from the germline V gene. This CDR3 has 14 amino acids. Trimming cost V 6 bases and J 2 bases, with 11 bases left between them. CDR3 region: CASSPDVAGNTIYF. The CDR3 DNA reads as TGTGCCAGCAGCCCGGACGTGGCTGGAAACACCATATATTTT.

For this clone: Given a much more abundant clone one base away, this may be a read error. The chain links TRBV13 to TRBJ1-2, with TRBD1 matching 9 bases. The CDR3 consists of 16 residues. Germline V CDR1 and CDR2: PRHDT, FYEKMQ (reference sequence). With V trimmed by 7 bases and J by 5 bases, 14 bases remained unmatched. The CDR3: CASNSEPGQGRYGYTF. CDR3 nucleotide sequence: TGTGCCAGCAACTCTGAACCCGGACAGGGGAGGTATGGCTACACCTTC.

This chain connects TRBV7-3 to TRBJ2-1; a possible D gene is TRBD2 (5 bases). Germline-derived CDR1 and CDR2 are SGHTA and FQGTGA. Trimming shortened V by 1 base and J by 2 bases, and 9 bases separated the two germline ends. The CDR3 covers 15 residues. The CDR3 DNA reads TGTGCCAGCAGCTTAAACGGGGAGCCCTACAATGAGCAGTTCTTC. Protein: CASSLNGEPYNEQFF.

A note on this clone: A much larger clone sits a single nucleotide away, making a read error possible. This specimen includes other DNA sequences encoding the same CDR3. The CDR3 bases are TGCGCCAGCAGCTTGGACGGAATGAACACTGAAGCTTTCTTT. It translates to CASSLDGMNTEAFF. This chain uses TRBV5-1 with TRBJ1-1; D is unresolved. Germline CDR1 reads SGHRS; CDR2 reads YFSETQ. This CDR3 has 14 amino acids. Trimming took 0 bases from V and 0 from J, leaving 6 bases between them.

This rearrangement joins TRBV19 to TRBJ2-7, with a tentative D call TRBD1 (6 bases). There are 13 residues in the CDR3. Germline-derived CDR1 and CDR2 are LNHDA and SQIVND (reference sequence). V shed 4 bases and J shed 5 bases, with 12 bases lying between them. The CDR3 sequence: CASSNQGYNEQYF. Written as DNA, the CDR3 is TGTGCCAGTAGTAACCAGGGGTATAACGAGCAGTACTTC.

The chain is built from TRBV7-6 and TRBJ2-5; D is undetermined. Looked up from germline, CDR1 is SGHVS and CDR2 is FNYEAQ. The CDR3 is made up of 13 amino acids. The V and J ends lost 0 bases and 1 base respectively, with 3 bases between them. The CDR3 DNA reads as TGTGCCAGCAGCTTAGCGCCCCAAGAGACCCAGTACTTC. Its translation: CASSLAPQETQYF.

The table lists this clone with many counts. The sample holds other DNA sequences that translate to the same CDR3. The gene calls are TRBV14 and TRBJ1-1; D is undetermined. CDR1 and CDR2 from the germline V gene are SGHDN and FVKESK. V lost 4 bases, J lost 1 base, and 13 bases lay in between. The CDR3 length is 15 residues. CDR3 protein: CASSRDSTPNTEAFF. For the CDR3, the DNA is TGTGCCAGCAGCCGGGATTCTACGCCGAACACTGAAGCTTTCTTT. Filled out from reference TRBV14 and TRBJ1-1, the complete variable domain reads EAGVTQFPSHSVIEKGQTVTLRCDPISGHDNLYWYRRVMGKEIKFLLHFVKESKQDESGMPNNRFLAERTGGTYSTLKVQPAELEDSGVYFCASSRDSTPNTEAFFGQGTRLTVV.

The rearrangement joins TRBV30 to TRBJ1-4; D is undetermined. This CDR3 spans 13 amino acids. Germline loops: CDR1 GTSNPN, CDR2 SVGIG (reference sequence). The germline V and J ends were trimmed by 2 bases and 8 bases, with 12 bases remaining between them. The CDR3 DNA follows: TGTGCCTGGAGTCGTGGTCTTGGGGAAAAACTGTTTTTT. Translated, it gives CAWSRGLGEKLFF.

The chain employs TRBV7-8 and TRBJ2-1; 9 bases match TRBD1. This CDR3 has 16 residues. V lost 5 bases to trimming and J lost 6 bases; unmatched junction nucleotides: 11. Germline lookup yields CDR1 SGHVS and CDR2 FQNEAQ. This chain's CDR3 is CASSPRDRVLSNEQFF. In nucleotides, the CDR3 is TGTGCCAGCAGCCCACGGGACAGGGTTTTAAGCAATGAGCAGTTCTTC. The whole variable domain, remainder taken from reference TRBV7-8 and TRBJ2-1, is GAGVSQSPRYKVAKRGQDVALRCDPISGHVSLFWYQQALGQGPEFLTYFQNEAQLDKSGLPSDRFFAERPEGSVSTLKIQRTQQEDSAVYLCASSPRDRVLSNEQFFGPGTRLTVL.

V usage is TRBV19 and J usage is TRBJ2-7, with 8 bases aligning to TRBD1. V shed 10 bases and J 3 bases; nucleotides not matched to a gene: 5. The CDR3 sequence is 12 residues long. Germline values: CDR1 LNHDA, CDR2 SQIVND (reference sequence). The CDR3 DNA sequence: TGTGCCACCGGGGACAGGTACTACGAGCAGTACTTC. This translates into CATGDRYYEQYF.

The V gene is TRBV7-9, the J gene TRBJ1-4; a weak D match, TRBD1 (5 bases). Trimming took off 6 bases at V and 5 bases at J, with 13 bases between the two ends. The germline V gene encodes CDR1 SEHNR and CDR2 FQNEAQ (reference sequence). The length of the CDR3 is 14 residues. CDR3 nucleotides: TGTGCCAGCAGTTTCGGGACGGGGAATGAAAAACTGTTTTTT. Translation gives CASSFGTGNEKLFF.

This chain connects TRBV29-1 to TRBJ1-1, with D perhaps matching TRBD1 (6 bases). The CDR3 loop spans 13 amino acids. Germline V lookup: CDR1 SQVTM, CDR2 ANQGSEA. Trimming left V 3 bases short and J 5 bases short, with 13 bases between. Written as DNA, the CDR3 is TGCAGCGTTGACAGGGGAGGGAATACTGAAGCTTTCTTT. Its protein is CSVDRGGNTEAFF.